This record concerns one T cell receptor (beta chain) sequence. The antigen is unknown. Attached unique molecular identifiers marked individual cDNA molecules. TCRdb processed the 5' RACE reads anew with MiXCR; each CDR3 protein has one entry. This sample has 45,000 to 60,000 distinct CDR3 sequences; 6.5% to 8.5% occur once, and the top ten carry 3% to 3.5%. The data were obtained in a study of early T cells in non-severe SARS-CoV-2 infection. The wider study: Unsorted whole-blood RNA was sequenced in bulk, leaving chains unpaired. Study results and limitations: The VDJdb matching leaned toward anti-spike CD8 responses and overlooked private and CD4 specificities.

Per the germline V gene, CDR1 is SGHRS and CDR2 is YFSETQ. V lost 7 bases to trimming and J lost 3 bases, with 11 bases between them. This CDR3 is built from 12 residues. The clonotype originates from an adult who was a healthcare worker with PCR-confirmed SARS-CoV-2 infection or an uninfected control (not recorded which). The rearrangement uses TRBV5-1 and TRBJ2-7; unclear D gene. The source material was whole blood. The CDR3 nucleotides are TGCGCCAGCTCCGGAAGTTTCTACGAGCAGTACTTC. As protein: CASSGSFYEQYF.